The 21 T cell receptor beta chains below were found in one sample sequenced in a study of blood T cell repertoires in COVID-19. Some clones are missing from TCRdb's copy, which holds only in-frame ones; the method was immunoSEQ multiplex PCR. The sample includes about 190,000 clones, around 80% seen only once; the top ten take approximately 13%. Sequencing used peripheral blood. All receptors come from a woman aged 45-65 years with acute or convalescent COVID-19.

V is TRBV27 and J is TRBJ2-2; D is ambiguous. Germline values: CDR1 MNHEY, CDR2 SMNVEV (reference sequence). The CDR3 sequence is 14 residues long. The CDR3 coding sequence is TGTGTATCGATGAGGCGGCAGAACACCGGGGAGCTGTTTTTT. Protein product: CVSMRRQNTGELFF.

This clone appeared once. This chain connects TRBV6-5 to TRBJ1-6; D possibly corresponds to TRBD1 (5 bases). The CDR3 is 14 residues long. Germline assignment: CDR1 MNHEY and CDR2 SVGAGI. V lost 7 bases and J lost 9, with 16 bases in between. The CDR3 here is CASISYVRGSPLHF. For the CDR3, the DNA is TGTGCCAGCATCTCATACGTAAGGGGTTCACCCCTCCACTTT.

The chain joins TRBV28 to TRBJ2-7; D is ambiguous. The V end lost 4 bases, the J end lost 2 bases, and 6 bases lay between the germline ends. Germline loops: CDR1 MDHEN, CDR2 SYDVKM. The CDR3 has 12 amino acids. The DNA of the CDR3 is TGTGCCAGCAGTTCCGACACCTACGAGCAGTACTTC. Translating gives CASSSDTYEQYF.

The chain links TRBV28 to TRBJ1-5; TRBD1 aligns across 8 bases. CDR1 is MDHEN and CDR2 is SYDVKM in the germline V gene. The CDR3 consists of 19 residues. V dropped 5 bases and J dropped 2; count of bases not matched to a gene: 17. CDR3 in amino acids: CASSPPPQGDVWGNQPQHF. The CDR3 bases are TGTGCCAGCAGTCCCCCACCACAGGGGGATGTGTGGGGCAATCAGCCCCAGCATTTT.

This sequence joins TRBV30 and TRBJ2-1; TRBD1 is a possible D gene (6 bases). The V gene lost 8 bases and the J gene lost 8 bases, with 19 bases spanning the gap. Looked up from germline, CDR1 is GTSNPN and CDR2 is SVGIG (reference sequence). This CDR3 comprises 13 residues. The chain's CDR3 is CAGKLRGSHEQFF. The CDR3 region has the DNA TGTGCCGGGAAGTTGAGGGGGTCGCATGAGCAGTTCTTC.

This clone has a handful of counts. The V gene is TRBV6-1, the J gene TRBJ1-1; 12 bases align to TRBD1. CDR3 length equals 18 residues. Trimming removed 4 bases from V and 0 bases from J; junction bases left unmatched: 9. Germline values: CDR1 MNHNS, CDR2 SASEGT. The CDR3 loop is CASSGLRDRGLMNTEAFF. For the CDR3, the DNA is TGTGCCAGCAGTGGACTCCGGGACAGGGGGCTAATGAACACTGAAGCTTTCTTT.

The chain employs TRBV24-1 and TRBJ1-1, with 7 bases aligning to TRBD1. The V segment lost 8 bases and the J segment 3 bases; nucleotides outside the gene matches: 2. CDR1 KGHDR and CDR2 SFDVKD come from the germline V gene. This CDR3 is 12 amino acids long. DNA for the CDR3: TGTGCCACCAAGGGGGCGTACACTGAAGCTTTCTTT. Its translation: CATKGAYTEAFF.

The gene calls are TRBV7-2 and TRBJ2-2, with a tentative D call TRBD1 (5 bases). Germline values: CDR1 SGHTA, CDR2 FQGNSA. V lost 5 bases, J lost 4 bases, and 14 bases lay in between. There are 15 residues in the CDR3. The CDR3 loop is CASSQGVGRTGELFF. The CDR3 bases are TGTGCCAGCAGCCAAGGGGTAGGGCGCACCGGGGAGCTGTTTTTT.

This chain joins TRBV28 and TRBJ1-4; perhaps TRBD1 as D (6 bases). Germline CDR1 is MDHEN and CDR2 is SYDVKM. V lost 11 bases and J 8 bases, leaving 15 bases between the germline ends. This CDR3 spans 12 amino acids. The DNA for the CDR3 is TGTGCCTCCGGGGGGGGCGCGGAAAAACTGTTTTTT. Residues: CASGGGAEKLFF. The full variable domain, its missing parts supplied by reference TRBV28 and TRBJ1-4, is DVKVTQSSRYLVKRTGEKVFLECVQDMDHENMFWYRQDPGLGLRLIYFSYDVKMKEKGDIPEGYSVSREKKERFSLILESASTNQTSMYLCASGGGAEKLFFGSGTQLSVL.

A few counts support this clone. V gene TRBV14 combines with J gene TRBJ1-2; 10 nucleotides align to TRBD1. The V segment lost 0 bases and the J segment 8 bases; nucleotides outside the gene matches: 9. Germline CDR1 is SGHDN and CDR2 is FVKESK. The CDR3 is made up of 16 amino acids. CDR3 DNA sequence: TGTGCCAGCAGCCAAGATCCGCCGGGACAGGGGAGAGGCTACACCTTC. Protein product: CASSQDPPGQGRGYTF.

The chain employs TRBV18 and TRBJ2-5; D call uncertain. Germline V gives CDR1 KGHSH, CDR2 LQKENI. This CDR3 region has 14 residues. V lost 3 bases and J lost 1, with 9 bases in between. The CDR3 sequence: CASSPRDFQETQYF. The DNA for the CDR3 is TGTGCCAGCTCACCCCGAGACTTCCAAGAGACCCAGTACTTC.

CDR3 DNA: TGTGCCAGCAGCCAAGGACTAGCGGGAGGGGAAAATGAGCAGTTCTTC. Translation: CASSQGLAGGENEQFF. The chain uses TRBV3-1 (or the pseudogene TRBV3-2) and TRBJ2-1; 14 positions agree with TRBD2. The CDR3 has 16 amino acids. The V and J ends lost 1 base and 7 bases, in that order; junction bases with no gene match: 3. Looked up from germline, CDR1 is LGHDT and CDR2 is YNNKEL (reference sequence).

The V gene is TRBV5-1, the J gene TRBJ1-4, with D unclear. Germline CDR1 reads SGHRS; CDR2 reads YFSETQ. V dropped 2 bases and J dropped 8 bases, with 13 bases sitting between them. CDR3 size: 14 residues. The CDR3 bases are TGCGCCAGCAGCTTCGAAAAGACCGGGGAAAAACTGTTTTTT. Protein sequence: CASSFEKTGEKLFF.

The chain uses TRBV6-1 and TRBJ2-1; D remains unclear. The CDR3 covers 16 residues. From germline, CDR1 is MNHNS and CDR2 SASEGT. Trimming stripped 4 bases from V and 1 base from J, with 14 bases between. CDR3 bases: TGTGCCAGCAGTGCTTACGGTCTTTCGTCCTACAATGAGCAGTTCTTC. Translating gives CASSAYGLSSYNEQFF.

A remark on this clone: The same CDR3 is also encoded by other DNA sequences in this sample. The V call is TRBV5-1, the J call TRBJ2-7; 10 positions match TRBD1. The CDR3 has 13 amino acids. Looked up from germline, CDR1 is SGHRS and CDR2 is YFSETQ. The V segment lost 4 bases and the J segment 4 bases; nucleotides outside the gene matches: 2. This chain's CDR3 is CASSRDRGYEQYF. The CDR3 nucleotides read TGCGCCAGCAGCCGGGACAGGGGTTACGAGCAGTACTTC.

In nucleotides, the CDR3 is TGTGCCAGCCGGGTGGGAGGGTTAAACGAGCAGTACTTC. Protein product: CASRVGGLNEQYF. This sequence joins TRBV6-5 and TRBJ2-7; 7 bases agree with TRBD2. This CDR3 spans 13 amino acids. The germline gives CDR1 MNHEY, CDR2 SVGAGI. The trim removed 8 bases at V and 5 bases at J, leaving 9 bases unmatched.

Comments on this clone: A read error may produce the germline difference seen at one junction end. V and J are TRBV27 and TRBJ2-2; D is uncertain. The CDR3 runs 13 residues. Germline V gene data show CDR1 as MNHEY and CDR2 as SMNVEV (reference sequence). CDR3 bases: TGTGTCAGCAGATTAAACCGCGCCGGGGAGCTGTTTTTT. Its translation is CVSRLNRAGELFF.

This clone was seen more than once but under ten times. The V gene is TRBV19, the J gene TRBJ2-7, with TRBD1 matching over 9 bases. With V trimmed by 3 bases and J by 3 bases, 3 bases remained unmatched. CDR1 and CDR2 from the germline V gene are LNHDA and SQIVND (reference sequence). This CDR3 contains 14 residues. In DNA, the CDR3 is TGTGCCAGTAGTATGACAGGGGGGCACTACGAGCAGTACTTC. Translation: CASSMTGGHYEQYF.

The CDR3 nucleotides are TGTGCCAGCAGCTTTGGACAGGCATATGCGGAGACCCAGTACTTC. It yields the protein CASSFGQAYAETQYF. The chain combines TRBV5-6 with TRBJ2-5, with 7 bases lining up with TRBD1. CDR3 size: 15 residues. Germline values: CDR1 SGHDT, CDR2 YYEEEE. The V and J ends lost 2 bases and 5 bases, in that order; junction bases with no gene match: 9.

The chain links TRBV6-5 to TRBJ2-5; perhaps TRBD2 as D (6 bases). From germline, CDR1 is MNHEY and CDR2 SVGAGI. The CDR3 covers 13 residues. V was clipped by 8 bases and J by 5 bases, with 15 bases between them. The CDR3 here is CASGIGGGETQYF. DNA of the CDR3: TGTGCCAGCGGGATAGGAGGAGGGGAGACCCAGTACTTC.

This chain links TRBV10-2 with TRBJ2-3, with 7 bases matching TRBD1. Germline trimming cut 3 bases from V and 1 base from J; bases unmatched to any gene: 4. Looked up from germline, CDR1 is WSHSY and CDR2 is SAAADI. The CDR3 sequence is 15 residues long. The CDR3 reads CASSDPGQGTDTQYF. CDR3 nucleotide sequence: TGCGCCAGCAGTGACCCCGGACAGGGCACAGATACGCAGTATTTT.